This T cell receptor beta chain was sequenced in a study of CD8 T cells in ankylosing spondylitis. Overall study results and limits: Within ankylosing spondylitis blood, a TCR beta motif made up of several highly homologous variants appeared to be characteristic.

At least ten counts were recorded for this clonotype. Its specificity is not known. With molecular barcodes, quantitative 5'-RACE was used to make the TCR beta libraries. TCRdb used MiXCR to reprocess the 5' RACE reads, holding one entry per CDR3 protein. The sample records about 130,000 distinct CDR3 sequences, approximately 7.4% being singletons. The CDR3 has 15 amino acids. In germline, CDR1 is MNHEY, CDR2 SMNVEV (reference sequence). V lost 3 bases and J 2 bases, leaving 12 bases between the germline ends. This sequence originates from a female donor with ankylosing spondylitis or in good health (not recorded which). The chain combines TRBV27 with TRBJ2-3, with a tentative D call TRBD2 (6 bases). Sequenced sample: blood, either unsorted or a sorted T cell fraction (not recorded which). CDR3 nucleotide sequence: TGTGCCAGCAGTTTCGAGAGCGGGCTCACAGATACGCAGTATTTT. Translation: CASSFESGLTDTQYF.